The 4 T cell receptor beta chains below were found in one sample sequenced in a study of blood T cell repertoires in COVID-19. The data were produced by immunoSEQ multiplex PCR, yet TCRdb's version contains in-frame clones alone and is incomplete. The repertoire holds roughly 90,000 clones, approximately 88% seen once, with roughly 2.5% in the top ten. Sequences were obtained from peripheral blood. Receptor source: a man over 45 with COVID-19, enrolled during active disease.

The CDR3 sequence: CSAGDRVFANYGYTF. The CDR3 bases are TGCAGCGCGGGCGACAGGGTATTTGCCAACTATGGCTACACCTTC. V and J are TRBV29-1 and TRBJ1-2; 7 bases are shared with TRBD1. CDR3 size: 15 residues. Germline V gene sequence: CDR1 SQVTM, CDR2 ANQGSEA. The V segment lost 7 bases and the J segment 2 bases; nucleotides outside the gene matches: 13.

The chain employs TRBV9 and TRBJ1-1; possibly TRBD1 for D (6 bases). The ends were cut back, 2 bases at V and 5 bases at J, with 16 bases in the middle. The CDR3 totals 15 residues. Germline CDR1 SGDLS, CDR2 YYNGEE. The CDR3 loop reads CASSVTPGARTEAFF. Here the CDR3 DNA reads TGTGCCAGCAGCGTTACCCCAGGGGCGAGAACTGAAGCTTTCTTT.

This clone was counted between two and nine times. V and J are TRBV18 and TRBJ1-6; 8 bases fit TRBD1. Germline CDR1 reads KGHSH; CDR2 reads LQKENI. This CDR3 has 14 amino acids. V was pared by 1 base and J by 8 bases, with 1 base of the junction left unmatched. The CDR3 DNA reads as TGTGCCAGCTCACCACAGACAGGGGATTCACCCCTCCACTTT. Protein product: CASSPQTGDSPLHF.

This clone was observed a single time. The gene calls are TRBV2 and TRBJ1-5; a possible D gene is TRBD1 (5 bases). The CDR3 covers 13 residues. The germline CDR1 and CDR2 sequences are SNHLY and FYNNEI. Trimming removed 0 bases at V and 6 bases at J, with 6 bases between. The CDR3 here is CASSEAGAQPQHF. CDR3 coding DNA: TGTGCCAGCAGTGAAGCTGGGGCTCAGCCCCAGCATTTT.